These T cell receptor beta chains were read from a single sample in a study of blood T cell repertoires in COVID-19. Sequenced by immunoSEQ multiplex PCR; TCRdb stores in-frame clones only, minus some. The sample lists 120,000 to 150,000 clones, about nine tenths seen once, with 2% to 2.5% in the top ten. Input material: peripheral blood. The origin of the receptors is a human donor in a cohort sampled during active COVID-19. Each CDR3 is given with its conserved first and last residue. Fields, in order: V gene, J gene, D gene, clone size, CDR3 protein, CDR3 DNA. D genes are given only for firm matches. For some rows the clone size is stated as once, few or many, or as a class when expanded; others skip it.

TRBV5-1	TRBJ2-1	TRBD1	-	CASRSAGTGGNEQFF	TGCGCCAGCAGGAGCGCCGGGACAGGGGGGAATGAGCAGTTCTTC
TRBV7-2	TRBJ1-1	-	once	CASSLASGRRTEAFF	TGTGCCAGCAGCTTGGCTTCTGGGCGGAGGACTGAAGCTTTCTTT
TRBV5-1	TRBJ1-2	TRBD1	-	CASSFERGDRGLYGYTF	TGCGCCAGCAGCTTCGAAAGGGGGGACAGGGGACTCTATGGCTACACCTTC
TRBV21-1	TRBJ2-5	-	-	CASNNRTQYF	TGTGCCAGCAACAACAGGACCCAGTACTTC
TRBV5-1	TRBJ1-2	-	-	CASSSKDKANYGYTF	TGCGCCAGCAGCTCTAAGGACAAAGCTAACTATGGCTACACCTTC
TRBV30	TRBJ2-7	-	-	CARRIGQGAYEQYF	TGTGCCCGACGAATCGGACAAGGTGCCTACGAGCAGTACTTC
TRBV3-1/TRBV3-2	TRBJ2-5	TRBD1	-	CASSQRDRDRGTQYF	TGTGCCAGCAGCCAGCGGGACAGGGACCGGGGGACCCAGTACTTC
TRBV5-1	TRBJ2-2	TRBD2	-	CASSFRATSGGQNTGELFF	TGCGCCAGCAGCTTCCGTGCGACTAGCGGGGGGCAGAACACCGGGGAGCTGTTTTTT
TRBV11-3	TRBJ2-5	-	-	CASSLGQNQETQYF	TGTGCCAGCAGCTTAGGCCAGAACCAAGAGACCCAGTACTTC
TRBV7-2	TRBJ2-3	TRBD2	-	CASSRPGGDTQYF	TGTGCCAGCTCGAGACCGGGGGGAGATACGCAGTATTTT
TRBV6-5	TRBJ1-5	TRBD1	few	CASSYFGTGRHQPQHF	TGTGCCAGCAGTTACTTTGGGACAGGGCGTCATCAGCCCCAGCATTTT
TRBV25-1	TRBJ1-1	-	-	CASSEIQGMNTEAFF	TGTGCCAGCAGTGAAATACAGGGTATGAACACTGAAGCTTTCTTT
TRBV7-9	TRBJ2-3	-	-	CASSPGASTDTQYF	TGTGCCAGCAGCCCAGGGGCAAGCACAGATACGCAGTATTTT
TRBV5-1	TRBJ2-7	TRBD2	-	CASSSNPGLAGNEQYF	TGCGCCAGCAGCTCGAACCCGGGACTAGCGGGAAACGAGCAGTACTTC
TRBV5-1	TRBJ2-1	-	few	CASSKGDKHNEQFF	TGCGCCAGCAGCAAGGGGGACAAGCACAATGAGCAGTTCTTC
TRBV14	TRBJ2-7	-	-	CASSHWLQGAHEQYF	TGTGCCAGCAGCCATTGGCTACAGGGCGCCCACGAGCAGTACTTC
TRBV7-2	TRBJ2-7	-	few	CASSLAGGGNSYEQYF	TGTGCCAGCAGCTTAGCGGGGGGTGGGAACTCCTACGAGCAGTACTTC
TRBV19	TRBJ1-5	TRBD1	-	CASSKGVWDRASNQPQHF	TGTGCCAGTAGTAAAGGGGTTTGGGACAGGGCAAGCAATCAGCCCCAGCATTTT
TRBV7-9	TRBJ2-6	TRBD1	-	CASSSYTGAAGANVLTF	TGTGCCAGCAGCTCCTACACAGGGGCGGCTGGGGCCAACGTCCTGACTTTC